The T cell receptor beta chain under discussion was sequenced for a study of T cells in Graves' hyperthyroidism and ophthalmopathy. Overall study context: Peripheral blood was collected at initial diagnosis, before any treatment. Findings and caveats of the study: Blood samples included most of the expanded thyroid clonotypes exceeding 0.001.

This clonotype was seen at least ten times. The antigen is unknown. The CDR3 runs to 14 residues. Unmatched junction bases numbered 5, after V lost 7 bases and J lost 4 bases. From RNA transcripts, TCR beta CDR3 regions were amplified. HTBI primers drove first-round RT-PCR of the TCR CDR3. TCRdb redid the calling of the multiplex PCR reads with MiXCR, one entry per CDR3 protein. Of about 700,000 distinct CDR3 sequences in the sample, approximately 14% were seen once. The TCR comes from a woman aged 18-29 years with Graves' hyperthyroidism. The chain joins TRBV12-3 or TRBV12-4 to TRBJ2-7, with 12 bases identical to TRBD2. Sequencing was carried out using blood. Here the CDR3 reads CASTLAGGQYEQYF. The CDR3 nucleotides read TGTGCCAGCACACTAGCGGGAGGTCAGTACGAGCAGTACTTC.